The entry below describes one T cell receptor (beta chain). Its matching antigen is unknown. These data belong to a study of T-cell memory formation after mild COVID-19. Study summary: TCR clusters showed largely donor specificity.

J lost 3 bases, V lost 4 bases, and 5 bases had no gene match. This CDR3 contains 17 residues. Notes on the study in general: Researchers report contracting CD4+ clones mostly in CM and EM, with CD8+ clones in EMRA. Within pre-infection memory, some responding clones were found, suggesting cross-reactive memory joined.

cDNA libraries for TCR alpha and TCR beta, carrying sample barcodes and UMIs, came from 5'RACE with constant-segment primers. In TCRdb, the 5' RACE reads were re-called with MiXCR into one record per CDR3 protein. This repertoire shows some 330,000 distinct CDR3 sequences, more than 20% found once; its top ten account for under 15%. The TCR comes from an adult woman who had mild COVID-19 (a few samples of this study predate the infection). Cell type and time point are not known. Sequencing was performed on PBMCs or a T cell subset sorted from them (not recorded which). The chain couples TRBV12-3 or TRBV12-4 to TRBJ2-1, with 14 positions matching TRBD2. The CDR3 sequence is CASSSRTSGRLYNEQFF. As DNA, the CDR3 is TGTGCCAGCAGTTCCCGGACTAGCGGGAGGCTCTACAATGAGCAGTTCTTC.